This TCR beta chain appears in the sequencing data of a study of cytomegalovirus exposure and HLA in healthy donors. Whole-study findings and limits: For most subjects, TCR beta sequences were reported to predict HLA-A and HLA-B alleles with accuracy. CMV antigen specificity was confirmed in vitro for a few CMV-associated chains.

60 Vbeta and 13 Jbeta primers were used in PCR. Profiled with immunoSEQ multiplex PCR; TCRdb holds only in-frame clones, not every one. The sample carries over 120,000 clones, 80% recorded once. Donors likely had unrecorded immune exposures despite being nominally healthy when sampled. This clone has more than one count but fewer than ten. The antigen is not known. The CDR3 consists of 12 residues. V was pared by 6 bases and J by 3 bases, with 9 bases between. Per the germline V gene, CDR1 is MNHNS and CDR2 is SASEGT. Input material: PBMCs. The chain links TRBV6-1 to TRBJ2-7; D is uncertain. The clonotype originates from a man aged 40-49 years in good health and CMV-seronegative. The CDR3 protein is CASRETDYEQYF. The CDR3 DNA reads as TGTGCCAGCAGGGAAACAGACTACGAGCAGTACTTC.